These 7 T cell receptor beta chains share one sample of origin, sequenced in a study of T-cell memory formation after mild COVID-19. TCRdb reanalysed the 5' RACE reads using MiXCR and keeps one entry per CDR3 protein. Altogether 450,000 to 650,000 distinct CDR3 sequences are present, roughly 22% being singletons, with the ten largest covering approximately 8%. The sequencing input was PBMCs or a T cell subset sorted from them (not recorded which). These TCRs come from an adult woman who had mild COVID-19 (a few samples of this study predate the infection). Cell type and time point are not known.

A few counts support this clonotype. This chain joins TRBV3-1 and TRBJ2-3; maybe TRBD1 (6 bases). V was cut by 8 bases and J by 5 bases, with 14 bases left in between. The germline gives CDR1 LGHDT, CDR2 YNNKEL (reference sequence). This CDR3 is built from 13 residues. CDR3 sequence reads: CASADREVDTQYF. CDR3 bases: TGTGCCAGCGCGGACAGAGAGGTAGATACGCAGTATTTT.

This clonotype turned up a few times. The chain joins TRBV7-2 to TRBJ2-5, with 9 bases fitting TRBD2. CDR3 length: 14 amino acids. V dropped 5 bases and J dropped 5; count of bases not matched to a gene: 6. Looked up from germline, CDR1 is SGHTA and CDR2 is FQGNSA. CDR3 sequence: CASSRGLASETQYF. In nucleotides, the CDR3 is TGTGCCAGCAGCCGTGGACTAGCGTCGGAGACCCAGTACTTC.

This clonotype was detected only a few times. Here the CDR3 DNA reads TGTGCCAGCAGTTTGGGGACGGACGTCTATGGCTACACCTTC. This encodes CASSLGTDVYGYTF. The chain couples TRBV12-3 or TRBV12-4 to TRBJ1-2; possibly TRBD1 for D (5 bases). V lost 3 bases to trimming and J lost 4 bases, with 12 bases between them. The CDR3 is made up of 14 amino acids.

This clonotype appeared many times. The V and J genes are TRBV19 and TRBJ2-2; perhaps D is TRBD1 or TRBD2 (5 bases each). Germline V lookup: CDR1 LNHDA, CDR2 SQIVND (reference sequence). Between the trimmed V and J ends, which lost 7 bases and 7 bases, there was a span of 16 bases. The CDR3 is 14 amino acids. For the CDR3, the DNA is TGTGCCAGTAAGGGCTGGGACCGGGTCGGGGAGCTGTTTTTT. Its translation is CASKGWDRVGELFF.

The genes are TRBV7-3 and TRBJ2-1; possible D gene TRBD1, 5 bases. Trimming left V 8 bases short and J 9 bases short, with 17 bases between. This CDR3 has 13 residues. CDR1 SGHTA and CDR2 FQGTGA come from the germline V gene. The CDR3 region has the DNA TGTGCCAGCTCAGCGACAGTTTTGGGTGAGCAGTTCTTC. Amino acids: CASSATVLGEQFF.

CDR3 in amino acids: CASSPANNEQFF. The CDR3 DNA follows: TGCGCCAGCAGCCCTGCAAACAATGAGCAGTTCTTC. This chain links TRBV4-1 with TRBJ2-1; no reliable D call. The CDR3 consists of 12 residues. Germline V gene data show CDR1 as MGHRA and CDR2 as YSYEKL. V was clipped by 4 bases and J by 5 bases, with 6 bases between them.

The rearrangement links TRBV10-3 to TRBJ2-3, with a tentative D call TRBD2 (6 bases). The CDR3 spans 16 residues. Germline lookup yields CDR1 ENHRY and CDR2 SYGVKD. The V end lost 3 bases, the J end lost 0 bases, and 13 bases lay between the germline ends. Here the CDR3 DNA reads TGTGCCATCAGTGATGGGCGGGACGCTAGCACAGATACGCAGTATTTT. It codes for CAISDGRDASTDTQYF.